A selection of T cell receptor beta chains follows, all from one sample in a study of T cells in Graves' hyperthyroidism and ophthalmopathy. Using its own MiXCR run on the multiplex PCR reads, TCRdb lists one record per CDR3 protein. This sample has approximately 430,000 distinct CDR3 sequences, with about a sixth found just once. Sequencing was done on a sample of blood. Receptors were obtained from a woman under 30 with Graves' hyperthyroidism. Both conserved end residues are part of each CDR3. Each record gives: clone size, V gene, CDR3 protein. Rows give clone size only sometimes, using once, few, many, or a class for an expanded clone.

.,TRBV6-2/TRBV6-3,CASSFLPGLAGYDRFF
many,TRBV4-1,CASSQVGERDEKLFF
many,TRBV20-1,CSGQITNYGYTF
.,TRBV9,CASSVGATGELFF
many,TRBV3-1,CASSQDPDSRRGHEQYF
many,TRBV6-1,CASSEAGLAGKSSYNEQFF
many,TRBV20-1,CSASSNSYEQYF
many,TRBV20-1,CSARGDRAAEQYF
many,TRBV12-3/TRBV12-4,CASSLETGASGELFF
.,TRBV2,CASHGTGGTGELFF
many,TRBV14,CASSQGVGYNLGETQYF
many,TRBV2,CASSRDLTDTQYF
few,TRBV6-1,CASSPQGAFSYEQYF
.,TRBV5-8,CASSLVGTSTAQETQYF
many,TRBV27,CASSPGLLSYEQYF
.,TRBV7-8,CASSSVGVGTERLEQYF
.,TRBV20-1,CSASLAAEGTQYF
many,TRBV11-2,CASSSLWARGTGNEQFF
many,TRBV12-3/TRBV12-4,CASSPGGTATVLQYF
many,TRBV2,CASSTRGEWYGYTF
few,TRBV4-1,CASSQAAGISADTQYF
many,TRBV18,CASSLSGGTNYEQYF
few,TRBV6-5,CAGSSRVFPTQYF
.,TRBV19,CASSIGPQGGDGYTF
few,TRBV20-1,CSARDYAGGSSYEQYF
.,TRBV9,CASSSGGGMNTEAFF
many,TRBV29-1,CSVERGQGADEQYF
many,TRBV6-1,CASSAGYNQPQHF
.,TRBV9,CASSLNSGTGGATKNIQYF
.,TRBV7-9,CASSGGGLAGDANEQFF
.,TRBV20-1,CSATLGQNQPQHF
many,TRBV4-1,CASSQTGLPNEQFF
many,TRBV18,CASSPSRGAGELFF
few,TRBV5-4,CASSPDLGRQIHEQYF
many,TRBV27,CASSLFGRDNEQFF
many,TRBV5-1,CASSLLPGELFF
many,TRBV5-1,CASSLVAINTEAFF
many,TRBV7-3,CASSHSGGAGDTQYF
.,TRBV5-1,CASSPIGTGELFF
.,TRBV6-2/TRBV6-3,CASSWLGQSSGTTIYF
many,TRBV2,CASSEYVGGELFF
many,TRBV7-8,CASTQEGYPETQYF
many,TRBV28,CASSAGGRGTDTQYF